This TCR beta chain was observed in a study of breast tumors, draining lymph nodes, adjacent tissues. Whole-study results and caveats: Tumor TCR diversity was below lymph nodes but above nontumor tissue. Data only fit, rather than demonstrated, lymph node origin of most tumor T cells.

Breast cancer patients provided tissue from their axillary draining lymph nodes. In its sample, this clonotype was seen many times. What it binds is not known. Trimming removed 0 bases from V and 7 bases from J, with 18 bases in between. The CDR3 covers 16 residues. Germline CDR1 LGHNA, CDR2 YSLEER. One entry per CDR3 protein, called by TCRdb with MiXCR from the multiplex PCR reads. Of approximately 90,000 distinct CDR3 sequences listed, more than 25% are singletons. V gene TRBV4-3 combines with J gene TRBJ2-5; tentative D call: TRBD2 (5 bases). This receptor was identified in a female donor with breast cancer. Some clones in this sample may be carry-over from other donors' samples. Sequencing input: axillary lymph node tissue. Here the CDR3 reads CASSQDERAGPRTQYF. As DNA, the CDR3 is TGCGCCAGCAGCCAAGATGAGAGGGCAGGCCCCAGGACCCAGTACTTC.